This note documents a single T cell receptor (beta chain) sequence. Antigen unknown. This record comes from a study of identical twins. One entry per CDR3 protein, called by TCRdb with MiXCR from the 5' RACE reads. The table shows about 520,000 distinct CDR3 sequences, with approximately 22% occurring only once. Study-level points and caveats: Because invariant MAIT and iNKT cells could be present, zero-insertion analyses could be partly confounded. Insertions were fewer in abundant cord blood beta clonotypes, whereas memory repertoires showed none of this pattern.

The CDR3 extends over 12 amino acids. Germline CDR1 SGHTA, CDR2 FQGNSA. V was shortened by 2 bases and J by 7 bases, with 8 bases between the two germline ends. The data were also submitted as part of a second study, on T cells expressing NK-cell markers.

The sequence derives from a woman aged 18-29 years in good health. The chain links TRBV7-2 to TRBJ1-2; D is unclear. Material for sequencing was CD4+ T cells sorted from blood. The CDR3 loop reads CASSLYRVGYTF. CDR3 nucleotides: TGTGCCAGCAGCTTATATAGGGTTGGCTACACCTTC.